Listed here are 22 T cell receptor beta chains from one sample, sequenced in a study of T cells in Graves' hyperthyroidism and ophthalmopathy. What was amplified from RNA transcripts were TCR beta CDR3 regions. The HTBI primer set drove a first-round RT-PCR of the TCR CDR3. A single record per CDR3 protein comes from TCRdb applying MiXCR to the multiplex PCR reads. The table lists around 520,000 distinct CDR3 sequences, around 22% of them singletons. The source material was blood. These receptors were taken from a woman aged 25 to 39 with Graves' ophthalmopathy.

The table lists this clonotype with a few counts. The chain has TRBV6-1 and TRBJ1-3; 7 bases match TRBD1. The germline CDR1 and CDR2 sequences are MNHNS and SASEGT. Losses at the gene ends were 5 bases for V and 3 bases for J; bases not matched to a gene: 4. The CDR3 sequence is 14 residues long. CDR3: CASSRTGFGNTIYF. CDR3 bases: TGTGCCAGCAGTCGGACAGGATTTGGAAACACCATATATTTT.

This clonotype was detected many times. The chain couples TRBV7-2 to TRBJ1-1; possibly TRBD1 for D (5 bases). The CDR3 covers 13 residues. V dropped 1 base and J dropped 6 bases, with 9 bases sitting between them. Germline V gene sequence: CDR1 SGHTA, CDR2 FQGNSA. DNA of the CDR3: TGTGCCAGCAGCTTAGGGGGCAGCTCTGAAGCTTTCTTT. It is translated as CASSLGGSSEAFF. The full variable domain, rest sourced from reference TRBV7-2 and TRBJ1-1, is GAGVSQSPSNKVTEKGKDVELRCDPISGHTALYWYRQSLGQGLEFLIYFQGNSAPDKSGLPSDRFSAERTGGSVSTLTIQRTQQEDSAVYLCASSLGGSSEAFFGQGTRLTVV.

This clonotype was seen many times. This rearrangement joins TRBV19 to TRBJ1-2; D remains ambiguous. V lost 5 bases and J 1 base, leaving 5 bases between the germline ends. CDR3 length equals 12 residues. CDR1 and CDR2 from the germline V gene are LNHDA and SQIVND (reference sequence). The CDR3 DNA is TGTGCCAGTAGTCGTCGTAACTATGGCTACACCTTC. This gives the protein CASSRRNYGYTF.

This clonotype has a count of ten or more. The V gene is TRBV15, the J gene TRBJ1-1, with 7 nucleotides matching TRBD1. V trimming: 3 bases; J trimming: 7 bases; junction bases outside the gene matches: 14. The CDR3 is made up of 16 amino acids. Germline CDR1 LNHNV, CDR2 YYDKDF (reference sequence). The CDR3 loop reads CATSRGQRARLYEAFF. The CDR3 DNA reads TGTGCCACCAGCAGGGGACAGAGGGCTAGACTATATGAAGCTTTCTTT.

CDR3 residues: CASSTDRGSTYEQYF. DNA of the CDR3: TGTGCCAGCAGTACCGACAGGGGGTCTACCTACGAGCAGTACTTC. The J gene is TRBJ2-7, the V gene TRBV2; 9 bases map to TRBD1. The V and J ends lost 5 bases and 2 bases, in that order; junction bases with no gene match: 7. The CDR3 contains 15 residues. Per the germline V gene, CDR1 is SNHLY and CDR2 is FYNNEI.

V is TRBV20-1 and J is TRBJ1-1, with D unclear. Trimming took 2 bases from V and 1 from J, leaving 14 bases between them. Per germline, CDR1 DFQATT and CDR2 SNEGSKA (reference sequence). This CDR3 comprises 15 residues. The chain's CDR3 is CSARPAGARNTEAFF. The CDR3 DNA sequence: TGCAGTGCTAGACCCGCGGGAGCTAGGAACACTGAAGCTTTCTTT.

This clonotype was seen repeatedly, ten times or more. The genes are TRBV6-2 or TRBV6-3 and TRBJ1-1; a weak D match, TRBD1 (6 bases). CDR1 MNHEY and CDR2 SVGEGT come from the germline V gene. The ends were cut back, 2 bases at V and 6 bases at J, with 13 bases in the middle. CDR3 length: 14 amino acids. In DNA form, the CDR3 reads TGTGCCAGCAGTTACACCACAGGGAGGCCTGAAGCTTTCTTT. Encoded protein: CASSYTTGRPEAFF.

Ten or more counts support this clonotype. This chain joins TRBV12-3 or TRBV12-4 and TRBJ2-7; D unresolved. Trimming left V 1 base short and J 5 bases short, with 18 bases between. The CDR3 covers 16 residues. CDR3 sequence (DNA): TGTGCCAGCAGTTTAGTTCCACCTCCAAGGCCGAACGAGCAGTACTTC. Translating it yields CASSLVPPPRPNEQYF.

Note on this clonotype: A much larger clone is a single base away; this may be a read error. This likely comes from a read error, as the CDR3 has no conserved phenylalanine or tryptophan at its end. The chain is built from TRBV10-3 and TRBJ2-7; no clear D gene. V gave up 6 bases and J gave up 2 bases, with 14 bases separating them. CDR1 ENHRY and CDR2 SYGVKD come from the germline V gene. CDR3 size: 14 residues. The CDR3 loop is CAISAPGGAYEQYY. The CDR3 bases are TGTGCCATCAGCGCCCCTGGTGGGGCCTACGAGCAGTACTAC.

This clonotype was seen more than once but under ten times. The V gene is TRBV18, the J gene TRBJ1-1, with D possibly matching TRBD1 (5 bases). Germline V lookup: CDR1 KGHSH, CDR2 LQKENI. Trimming took off 5 bases at V and 7 bases at J, with 17 bases between the two ends. The CDR3 is 14 residues long. The CDR3 reads CASSGGTAEVEAFF. The CDR3 DNA sequence: TGTGCCAGCTCAGGAGGGACCGCGGAGGTTGAAGCTTTCTTT.

This clonotype was picked up many times. The chain joins TRBV6-5 to TRBJ2-7; no firm D call. The CDR3 is 15 amino acids. V shed 2 bases and J shed 6 bases, with 17 bases lying between them. The V gene's germline CDR1 is MNHEY and CDR2 SVGAGI. The CDR3 reads CASSYPPAGLGEQYF. CDR3 bases: TGTGCCAGCAGTTACCCTCCCGCTGGGCTTGGCGAGCAGTACTTC.

The J gene is TRBJ1-2, the V gene TRBV29-1, with D possibly TRBD1 on 6 matching bases. This CDR3 spans 12 amino acids. Trimming removed 5 bases at V and 4 bases at J, with 11 bases between. Germline assignment: CDR1 SQVTM and CDR2 ANQGSEA. The CDR3 loop is CSVHTGIYGYTF. CDR3 nucleotide sequence: TGCAGCGTTCATACAGGGATCTATGGCTACACCTTC.

This sequence joins TRBV6-2 or TRBV6-3 and TRBJ1-2; no clear D gene. The germline CDR1 and CDR2 sequences are MNHEY and SVGEGT. The CDR3 totals 13 residues. Trimming shortened V by 5 bases and J by 0 bases, and 7 bases separated the two germline ends. The CDR3 DNA follows: TGTGCCAGCAGTCGGGGATCTAACTATGGCTACACCTTC. Its translation is CASSRGSNYGYTF.

This clonotype was detected a few times. This chain uses TRBV6-1 with TRBJ1-1; D is possibly TRBD1 (5 bases). The CDR3 is made up of 16 amino acids. Germline loops: CDR1 MNHNS, CDR2 SASEGT. V dropped 6 bases and J dropped 7 bases, with 24 bases sitting between them. CDR3 DNA: TGTGCCAGCAGGGGCGGGCGGGGGGAGGTCCCCGGTGAAGCTTTCTTT. Its protein is CASRGGRGEVPGEAFF.

This rearrangement joins TRBV11-2 to TRBJ1-3, with D uncertain. Germline CDR1 and CDR2: SGHAT and FQNNGV. This CDR3 spans 15 amino acids. V lost 9 bases and J lost 6, with 21 bases in between. The CDR3 sequence: CASSAQEGLKNTIYF. CDR3 in DNA: TGTGCCAGTTCGGCTCAGGAGGGATTAAAAAACACCATATATTTT.

In its sample, this clonotype was seen many times. The chain carries TRBV6-4 and TRBJ1-2, with 8 bases fitting TRBD1. Germline V gene data show CDR1 as MRHNA and CDR2 as SNTAGT. The CDR3 is 17 amino acids. After removal of 6 bases from V and 1 base from J, the junction contained 13 bases not matched to a gene. CDR3 sequence: CASRDPTGASRNYGYTF. The CDR3 DNA sequence: TGTGCCAGCAGGGACCCGACAGGGGCAAGTCGTAACTATGGCTACACCTTC.

The V gene is TRBV6-5, the J gene TRBJ1-1; no clear D gene. The CDR3 runs to 12 residues. Germline CDR1 MNHEY, CDR2 SVGAGI. V lost 2 bases and J lost 8, with 9 bases in between. Here the CDR3 DNA reads TGTGCCAGCAGTTACGAAGGTCAGGAAGCTTTCTTT. It specifies CASSYEGQEAFF.

This chain uses TRBV5-1 with TRBJ2-2; a possible D gene is TRBD2 (6 bases). Trimming took 0 bases from V and 5 from J, leaving 17 bases between them. This CDR3 spans 17 amino acids. The germline CDR1 and CDR2 sequences are SGHRS and YFSETQ. CDR3 nucleotide sequence: TGCGCCAGCAGCTTGGATGGTAGCGGCCTCCAAACCGGGGAGCTGTTTTTT. Translating it yields CASSLDGSGLQTGELFF. The full variable domain, completed using reference TRBV5-1 and TRBJ2-2, is KAGVTQTPRYLIKTRGQQVTLSCSPISGHRSVSWYQQTPGQGLQFLFEYFSETQRNKGNFPGRFSGRQFSNSRSEMNVSTLELGDSALYLCASSLDGSGLQTGELFFGEGSRLTVL.

This chain joins TRBV6-5 and TRBJ2-7, with D uncertain. The CDR3 has 15 residues. Germline CDR1 is MNHEY and CDR2 is SVGAGI. Trimming pared 2 bases from V and 3 bases from J, leaving 14 bases between. CDR3 in amino acids: CASSYGQVTDYEQYF. The CDR3 region has the DNA TGTGCCAGCAGTTACGGTCAGGTCACAGACTACGAGCAGTACTTC.

This clonotype was counted many times. The rearrangement links TRBV6-1 to TRBJ1-5; 8 positions agree with TRBD1. This CDR3 region has 14 residues. Germline-derived CDR1 and CDR2 are MNHNS and SASEGT. Trimming cost V 4 bases and J 5 bases; bases outside gene matches: 4. The CDR3 DNA reads TGTGCCAGCAGTGTAGACAGGGGATATCAGCCCCAGCATTTT. The encoded protein is CASSVDRGYQPQHF.

Ten or more counts support this clonotype. The rearrangement uses TRBV12-3 or TRBV12-4 and TRBJ2-7; D call uncertain. The CDR3 loop spans 13 amino acids. V lost 3 bases and J 4 bases, leaving 10 bases between the germline ends. The CDR3 nucleotides are TGTGCCAGCAGTTTCGACCAGGAGTACGAGCAGTACTTC. Amino acids: CASSFDQEYEQYF.

This clonotype has ten or more counts. The V call is TRBV5-1, the J call TRBJ2-4; unclear D gene. V was clipped by 3 bases and J by 6 bases, with 13 bases between them. The germline V gene has CDR1 SGHRS and CDR2 YFSETQ. This CDR3 has 14 amino acids. CDR3 in DNA: TGCGCCAGCAGCTCGGATACTAACCCAAACATTCAGTACTTC. Amino acid sequence: CASSSDTNPNIQYF.